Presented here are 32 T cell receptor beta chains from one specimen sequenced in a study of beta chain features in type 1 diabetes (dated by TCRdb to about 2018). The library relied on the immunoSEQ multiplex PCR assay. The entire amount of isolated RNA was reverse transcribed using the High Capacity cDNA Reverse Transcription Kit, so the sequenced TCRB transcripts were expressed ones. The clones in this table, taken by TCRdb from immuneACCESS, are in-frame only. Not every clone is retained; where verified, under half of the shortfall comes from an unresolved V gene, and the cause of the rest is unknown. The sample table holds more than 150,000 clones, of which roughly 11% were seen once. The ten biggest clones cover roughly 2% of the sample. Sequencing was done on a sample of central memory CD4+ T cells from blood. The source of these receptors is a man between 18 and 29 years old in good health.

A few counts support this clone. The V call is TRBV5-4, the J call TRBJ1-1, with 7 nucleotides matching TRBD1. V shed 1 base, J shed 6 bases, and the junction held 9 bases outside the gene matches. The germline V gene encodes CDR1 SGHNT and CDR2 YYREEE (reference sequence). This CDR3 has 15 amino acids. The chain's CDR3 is CASSLRQGQFSEAFF. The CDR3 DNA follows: TGTGCCAGCAGCTTGAGACAGGGTCAGTTCTCTGAAGCTTTCTTT.

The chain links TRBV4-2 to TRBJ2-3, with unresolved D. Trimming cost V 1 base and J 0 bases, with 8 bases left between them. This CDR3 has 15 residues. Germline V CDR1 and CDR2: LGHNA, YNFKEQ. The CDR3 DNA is TGTGCCAGCAGCCAAGGACACTTCAGCACAGATACGCAGTATTTT. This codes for CASSQGHFSTDTQYF.

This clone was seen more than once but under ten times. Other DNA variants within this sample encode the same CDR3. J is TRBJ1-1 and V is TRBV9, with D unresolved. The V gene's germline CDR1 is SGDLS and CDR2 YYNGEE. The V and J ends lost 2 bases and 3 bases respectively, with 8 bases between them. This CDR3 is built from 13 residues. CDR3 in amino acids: CASSVGGYTEAFF. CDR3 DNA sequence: TGTGCCAGCAGCGTCGGCGGGTACACTGAAGCTTTCTTT.

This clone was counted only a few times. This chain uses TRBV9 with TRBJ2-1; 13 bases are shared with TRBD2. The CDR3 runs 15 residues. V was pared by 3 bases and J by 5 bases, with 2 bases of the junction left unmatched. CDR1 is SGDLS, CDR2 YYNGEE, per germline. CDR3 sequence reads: CASSEGLAGNNEQFF. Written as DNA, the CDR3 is TGTGCCAGCAGCGAGGGACTAGCGGGAAACAATGAGCAGTTCTTC.

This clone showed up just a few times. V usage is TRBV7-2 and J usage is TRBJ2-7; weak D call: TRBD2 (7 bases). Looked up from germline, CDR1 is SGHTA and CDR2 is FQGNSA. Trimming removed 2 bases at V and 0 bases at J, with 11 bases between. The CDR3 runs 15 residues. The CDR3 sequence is CASSLQGGGSYEQYF. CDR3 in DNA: TGTGCCAGCAGCTTACAGGGAGGGGGCTCCTACGAGCAGTACTTC.

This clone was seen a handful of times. CDR3 in amino acids: CASSSTTSGTYNEQFF. CDR3 nucleotides: TGTGCCAGCAGTTCGACGACTAGCGGTACATACAATGAGCAGTTCTTC. This sequence joins TRBV6-6 and TRBJ2-1; 9 nucleotides align to TRBD2. Germline CDR1 reads MNHNY; CDR2 reads SVGAGI (reference sequence). The CDR3 extends over 16 amino acids. Trimming removed 4 bases from V and 4 bases from J; junction bases left unmatched: 8.

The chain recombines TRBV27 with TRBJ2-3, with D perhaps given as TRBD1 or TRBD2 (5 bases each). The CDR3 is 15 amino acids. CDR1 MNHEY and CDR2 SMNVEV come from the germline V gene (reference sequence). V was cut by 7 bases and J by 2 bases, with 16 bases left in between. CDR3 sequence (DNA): TGTGCCAGCAAAGCCCGGGACGGCCTCACAGATACGCAGTATTTT. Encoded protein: CASKARDGLTDTQYF.

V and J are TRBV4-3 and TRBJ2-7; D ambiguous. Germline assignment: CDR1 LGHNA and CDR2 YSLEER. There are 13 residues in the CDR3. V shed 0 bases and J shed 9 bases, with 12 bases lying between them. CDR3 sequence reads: CASSQDTGRGQYF. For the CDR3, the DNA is TGCGCCAGCAGCCAAGATACCGGCAGAGGGCAGTACTTC.

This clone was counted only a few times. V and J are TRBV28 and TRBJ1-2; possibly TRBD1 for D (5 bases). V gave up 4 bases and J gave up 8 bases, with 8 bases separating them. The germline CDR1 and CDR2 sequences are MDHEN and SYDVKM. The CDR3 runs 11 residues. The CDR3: CASSWRGGYTF. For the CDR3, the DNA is TGTGCCAGCAGTTGGAGGGGCGGCTACACCTTC.

The CDR3 loop reads CASSVSGGHSGANVLTF. For the CDR3, the DNA is TGTGCCAGCAGCGTCTCCGGGGGCCACTCTGGGGCCAACGTCCTGACTTTC. This rearrangement joins TRBV9 to TRBJ2-6; D may match TRBD1 or TRBD2 (6 bases each). Trimming shortened V by 2 bases and J by 0 bases, and 12 bases separated the two germline ends. CDR3 length: 17 residues. Per the germline V gene, CDR1 is SGDLS and CDR2 is YYNGEE.

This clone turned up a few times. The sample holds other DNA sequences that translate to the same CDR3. The CDR3 sequence is CAISEGVTQYF. CDR3 coding DNA: TGTGCCATCAGTGAGGGGGTGACCCAGTACTTC. This chain links TRBV10-3 with TRBJ2-5; the D is unclear. The germline V and J ends were trimmed by 2 bases and 7 bases, with 5 bases remaining between them. The CDR3 length is 11 residues. Looked up from germline, CDR1 is ENHRY and CDR2 is SYGVKD.

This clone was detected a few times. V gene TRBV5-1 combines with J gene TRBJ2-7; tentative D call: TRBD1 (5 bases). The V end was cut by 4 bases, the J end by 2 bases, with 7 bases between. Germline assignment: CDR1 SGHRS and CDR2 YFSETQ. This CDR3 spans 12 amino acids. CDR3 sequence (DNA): TGCGCCAGCAGCGACAGCACCTACGAGCAGTACTTC. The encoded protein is CASSDSTYEQYF.

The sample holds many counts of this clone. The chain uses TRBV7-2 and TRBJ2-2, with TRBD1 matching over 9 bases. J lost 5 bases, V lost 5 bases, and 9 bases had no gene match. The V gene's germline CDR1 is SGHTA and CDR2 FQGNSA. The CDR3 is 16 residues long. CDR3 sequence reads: CASSAGQGRRTGELFF. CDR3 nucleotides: TGTGCCAGCAGCGCCGGACAGGGGAGGAGAACCGGGGAGCTGTTTTTT.

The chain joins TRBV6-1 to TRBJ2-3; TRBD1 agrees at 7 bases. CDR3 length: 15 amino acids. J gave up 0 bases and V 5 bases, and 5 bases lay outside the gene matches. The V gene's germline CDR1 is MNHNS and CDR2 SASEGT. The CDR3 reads CASSRMGQSTDTQYF. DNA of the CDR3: TGTGCCAGCAGTAGAATGGGACAGAGCACAGATACGCAGTATTTT.

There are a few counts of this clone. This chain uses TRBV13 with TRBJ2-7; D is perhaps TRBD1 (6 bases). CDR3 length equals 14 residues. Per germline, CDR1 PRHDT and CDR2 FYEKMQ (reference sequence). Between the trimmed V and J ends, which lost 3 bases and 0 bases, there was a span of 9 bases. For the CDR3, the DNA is TGTGCCAGCAGCTTTCAGGGGAGCTCCTACGAGCAGTACTTC. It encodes CASSFQGSSYEQYF. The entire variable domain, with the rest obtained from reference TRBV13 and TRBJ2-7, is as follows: AAGVIQSPRHLIKEKRETATLKCYPIPRHDTVYWYQQGPGQDPQFLISFYEKMQSDKGSIPDRFSAQQFSDYHSELNMSSLELGDSALYFCASSFQGSSYEQYFGPGTRLTVT.

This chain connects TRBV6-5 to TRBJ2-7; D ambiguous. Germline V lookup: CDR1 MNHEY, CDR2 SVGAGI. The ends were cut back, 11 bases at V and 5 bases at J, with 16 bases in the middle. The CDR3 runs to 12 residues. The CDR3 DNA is TGTGCCGCGGTGAGTTCGGGTAACGAGCAGTACTTC. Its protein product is CAAVSSGNEQYF.

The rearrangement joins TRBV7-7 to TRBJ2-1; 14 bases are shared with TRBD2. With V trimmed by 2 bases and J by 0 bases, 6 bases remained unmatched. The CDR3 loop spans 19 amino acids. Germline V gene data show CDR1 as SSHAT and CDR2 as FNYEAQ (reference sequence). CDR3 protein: CASSLMGLAGEFSYNEQFF. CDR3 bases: TGTGCCAGCAGCTTAATGGGACTAGCGGGAGAATTCTCCTACAATGAGCAGTTCTTC.

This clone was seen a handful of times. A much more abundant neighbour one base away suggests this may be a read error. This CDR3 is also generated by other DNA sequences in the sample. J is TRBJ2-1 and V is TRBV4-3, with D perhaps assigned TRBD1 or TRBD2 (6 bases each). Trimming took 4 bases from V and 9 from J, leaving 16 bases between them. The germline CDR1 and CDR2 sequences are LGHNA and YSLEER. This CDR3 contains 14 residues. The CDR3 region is CASSPGWGRGEQFF. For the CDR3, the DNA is TGCGCCAGCAGCCCGGGATGGGGGCGGGGTGAGCAGTTCTTC.

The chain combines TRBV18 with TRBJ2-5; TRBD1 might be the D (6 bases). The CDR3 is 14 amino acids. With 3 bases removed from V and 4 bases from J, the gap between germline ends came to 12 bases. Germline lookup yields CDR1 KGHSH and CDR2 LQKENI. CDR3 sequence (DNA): TGTGCCAGCTCACCGGGGGCGAGAATAGAGACCCAGTACTTC. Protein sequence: CASSPGARIETQYF.

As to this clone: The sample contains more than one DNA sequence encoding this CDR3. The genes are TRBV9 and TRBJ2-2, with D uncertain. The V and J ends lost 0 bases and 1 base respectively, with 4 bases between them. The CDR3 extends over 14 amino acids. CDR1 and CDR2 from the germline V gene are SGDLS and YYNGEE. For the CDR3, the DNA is TGTGCCAGCAGCGTAGGACAGAACACCGGGGAGCTGTTTTTT. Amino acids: CASSVGQNTGELFF.

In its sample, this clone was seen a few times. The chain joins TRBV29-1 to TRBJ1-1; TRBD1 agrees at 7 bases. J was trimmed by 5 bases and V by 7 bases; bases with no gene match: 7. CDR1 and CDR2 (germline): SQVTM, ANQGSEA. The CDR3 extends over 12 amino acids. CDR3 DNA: TGCAGCGCACTAAGACAGGGAACTGAAGCTTTCTTT. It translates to CSALRQGTEAFF.

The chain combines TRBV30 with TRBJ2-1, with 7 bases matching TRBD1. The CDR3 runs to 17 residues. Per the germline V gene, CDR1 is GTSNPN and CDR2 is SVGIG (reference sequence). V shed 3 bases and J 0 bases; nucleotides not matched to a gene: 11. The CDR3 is CAWRVRGGQSSYNEQFF. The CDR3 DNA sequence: TGTGCCTGGAGGGTACGTGGGGGACAGAGCTCCTACAATGAGCAGTTCTTC.

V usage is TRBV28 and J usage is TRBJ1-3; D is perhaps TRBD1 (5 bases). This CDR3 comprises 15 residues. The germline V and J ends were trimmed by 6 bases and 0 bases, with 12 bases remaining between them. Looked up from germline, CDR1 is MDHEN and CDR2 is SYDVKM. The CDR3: CASRLAGSSGNTIYF. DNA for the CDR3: TGTGCCAGCAGACTCGCAGGGAGCTCTGGAAACACCATATATTTT. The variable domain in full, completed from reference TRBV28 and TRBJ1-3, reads DVKVTQSSRYLVKRTGEKVFLECVQDMDHENMFWYRQDPGLGLRLIYFSYDVKMKEKGDIPEGYSVSREKKERFSLILESASTNQTSMYLCASRLAGSSGNTIYFGEGSWLTVV.

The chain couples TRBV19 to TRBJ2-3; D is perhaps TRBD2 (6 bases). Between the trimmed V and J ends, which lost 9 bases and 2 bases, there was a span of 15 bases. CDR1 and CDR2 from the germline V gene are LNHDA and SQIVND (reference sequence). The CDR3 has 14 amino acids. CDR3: CASGPAGTTDTQYF. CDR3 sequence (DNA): TGTGCCAGCGGACCGGCGGGGACCACAGATACGCAGTATTTT. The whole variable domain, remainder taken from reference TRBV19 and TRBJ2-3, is DGGITQSPKYLFRKEGQNVTLSCEQNLNHDAMYWYRQDPGQGLRLIYYSQIVNDFQKGDIAEGYSVSREKKESFPLTVTSAQKNPTAFYLCASGPAGTTDTQYFGPGTRLTVL.

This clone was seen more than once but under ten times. CDR3 residues: CAWSVPGGTTNEKLFF. The CDR3 nucleotides read TGTGCCTGGAGTGTCCCAGGGGGGACGACTAATGAAAAACTGTTTTTT. V is TRBV30 and J is TRBJ1-4, with TRBD1 matching 7 bases. Unmatched junction bases numbered 6, after V lost 0 bases and J lost 2 bases. This CDR3 contains 16 residues. Looked up from germline, CDR1 is GTSNPN and CDR2 is SVGIG (reference sequence).

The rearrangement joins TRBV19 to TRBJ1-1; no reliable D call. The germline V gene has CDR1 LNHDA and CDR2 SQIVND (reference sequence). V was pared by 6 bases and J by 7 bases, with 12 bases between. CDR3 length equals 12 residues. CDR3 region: CASRPTQNEAFF. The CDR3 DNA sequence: TGTGCCAGTAGGCCGACTCAAAATGAAGCTTTCTTT.

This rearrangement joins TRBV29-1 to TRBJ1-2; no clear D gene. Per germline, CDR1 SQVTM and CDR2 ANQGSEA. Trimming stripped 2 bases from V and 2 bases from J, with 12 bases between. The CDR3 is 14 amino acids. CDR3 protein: CSVETERSNYGYTF. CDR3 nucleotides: TGCAGCGTTGAAACTGAAAGGTCCAACTATGGCTACACCTTC. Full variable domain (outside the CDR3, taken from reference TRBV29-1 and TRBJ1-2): SAVISQKPSRDICQRGTSLTIQCQVDSQVTMMFWYRQQPGQSLTLIATANQGSEATYESGFVIDKFPISRPNLTFSTLTVSNMSPEDSSIYLCSVETERSNYGYTFGSGTRLTVV.

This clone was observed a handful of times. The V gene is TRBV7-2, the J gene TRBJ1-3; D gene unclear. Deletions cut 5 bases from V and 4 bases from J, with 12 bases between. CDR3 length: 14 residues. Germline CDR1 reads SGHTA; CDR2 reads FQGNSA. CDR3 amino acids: CASSHGSIGNTIYF. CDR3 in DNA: TGTGCCAGCAGCCACGGGAGTATAGGAAACACCATATATTTT.

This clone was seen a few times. The CDR3 region is CASSLVGVGNEQFF. CDR3 in DNA: TGTGCCAGCAGCTTAGTGGGAGTAGGCAATGAGCAGTTCTTC. The gene calls are TRBV7-2 and TRBJ2-1; D is perhaps TRBD2 (5 bases). This CDR3 is 14 amino acids long. V lost 1 base to trimming and J lost 6 bases, with 10 bases between them. Germline V lookup: CDR1 SGHTA, CDR2 FQGNSA.

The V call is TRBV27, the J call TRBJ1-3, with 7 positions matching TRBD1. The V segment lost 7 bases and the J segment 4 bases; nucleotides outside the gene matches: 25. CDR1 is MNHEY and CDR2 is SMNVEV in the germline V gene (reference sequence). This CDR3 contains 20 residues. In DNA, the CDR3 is TGTGCCAGCACCCGGCCTAAGGACAGGAGACCTAACATGGCGGGAAACACCATATATTTT. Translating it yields CASTRPKDRRPNMAGNTIYF.

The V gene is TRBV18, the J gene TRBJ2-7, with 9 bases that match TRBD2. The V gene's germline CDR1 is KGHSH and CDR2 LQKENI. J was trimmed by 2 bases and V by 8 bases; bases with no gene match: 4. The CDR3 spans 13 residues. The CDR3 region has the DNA TGTGCCAGCGGTGGCGGGAGGGCCTACGAGCAGTACTTC. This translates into CASGGGRAYEQYF.

CDR3 loop: CASSLRDRSTDTQYF. CDR3 DNA: TGTGCCAGCAGCCTCCGGGACAGAAGCACAGATACGCAGTATTTT. This sequence joins TRBV7-2 and TRBJ2-3, with TRBD1 identical over 7 bases. There are 15 residues in the CDR3. The V gene's germline CDR1 is SGHTA and CDR2 FQGNSA. The V segment lost 5 bases and the J segment 0 bases; nucleotides outside the gene matches: 5.